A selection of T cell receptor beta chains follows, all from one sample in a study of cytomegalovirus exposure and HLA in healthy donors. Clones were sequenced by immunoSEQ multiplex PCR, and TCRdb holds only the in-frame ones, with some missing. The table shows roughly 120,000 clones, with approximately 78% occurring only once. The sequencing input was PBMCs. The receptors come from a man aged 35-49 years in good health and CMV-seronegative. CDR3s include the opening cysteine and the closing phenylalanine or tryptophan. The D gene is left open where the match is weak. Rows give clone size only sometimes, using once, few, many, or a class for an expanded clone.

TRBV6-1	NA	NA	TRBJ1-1	CASIKNTEAFF	TGTGCCAGCATTAAGAACACTGAAGCTTTCTTT
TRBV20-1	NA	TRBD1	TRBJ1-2	CSARDSGGYTF	TGCAGTGCGCGGGACAGTGGGGGCTACACCTTC
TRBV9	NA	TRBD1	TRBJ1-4	CASSIGTGASEKLFF	TGTGCCAGCAGCATCGGGACAGGGGCGAGCGAAAAACTGTTTTTT
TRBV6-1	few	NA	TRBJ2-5	CASSATGWGQETQYF	TGTGCCAGCAGTGCGACAGGATGGGGGCAAGAGACCCAGTACTTC
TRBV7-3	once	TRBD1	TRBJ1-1	CASSRGDRAEAFF	TGTGCCAGCAGCCGAGGGGACAGGGCTGAAGCTTTCTTT
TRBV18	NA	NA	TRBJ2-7	CASSPGQRQQYF	TGTGCCAGCTCACCAGGGCAGCGGCAGCAGTACTTC
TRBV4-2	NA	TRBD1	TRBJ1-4	CASSQEVIIRGHATNEKLFF	TGTGCCAGCAGCCAAGAGGTAATCATCAGGGGGCACGCAACTAATGAAAAACTGTTTTTT
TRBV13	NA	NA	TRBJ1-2	CASTLPPGFGNGYTF	TGTGCCAGCACCCTACCTCCAGGGTTTGGTAACGGCTACACCTTC
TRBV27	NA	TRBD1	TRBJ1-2	CASTPGQGRYGYTF	TGTGCCAGCACTCCCGGACAGGGGCGTTATGGCTACACCTTC
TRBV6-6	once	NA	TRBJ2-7	CASSYLGGEQYF	TGTGCCAGCAGTTACCTGGGCGGGGAGCAGTACTTC
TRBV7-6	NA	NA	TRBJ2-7	CASSPRQTYEQYF	TGTGCCAGCAGCCCAAGACAGACCTACGAGCAGTACTTC
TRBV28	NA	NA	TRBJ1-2	CASSLRQVTANYGYTF	TGTGCCAGCAGTTTGAGACAGGTCACAGCTAACTATGGCTACACCTTC